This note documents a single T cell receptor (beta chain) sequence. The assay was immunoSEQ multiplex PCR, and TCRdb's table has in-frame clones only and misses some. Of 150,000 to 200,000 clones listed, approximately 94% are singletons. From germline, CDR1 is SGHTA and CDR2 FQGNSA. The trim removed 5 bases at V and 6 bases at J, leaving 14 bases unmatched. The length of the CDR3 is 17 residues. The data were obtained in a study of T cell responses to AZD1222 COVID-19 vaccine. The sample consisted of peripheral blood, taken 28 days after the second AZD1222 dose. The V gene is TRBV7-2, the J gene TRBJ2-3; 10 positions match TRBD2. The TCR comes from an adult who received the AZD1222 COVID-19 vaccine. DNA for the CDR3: TGTGCCAGCAGCCCGGAGGCCCTAGCGGGAGTGTGGGATACGCAGTATTTT. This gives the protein CASSPEALAGVWDTQYF.